The 4 T cell receptor beta chains in this list originate from one sample, sequenced in a study of blood T cell repertoires in COVID-19. Some clones are missing from TCRdb's copy, which holds only in-frame ones; the method was immunoSEQ multiplex PCR. Of roughly 120,000 clones listed, 76% are singletons. The material sequenced was peripheral blood. Receptor source: an elderly woman with acute or convalescent COVID-19.

The DNA of the CDR3 is TGTGCCAGCAGCGTCTATTCCCAGTGGGGACAGGCCTTGAACACTGAAGCTTTCTTT. Its protein is CASSVYSQWGQALNTEAFF. The J gene is TRBJ1-1, the V gene TRBV9, with TRBD1 matching over 8 bases. Germline loops: CDR1 SGDLS, CDR2 YYNGEE. There are 19 residues in the CDR3. With V trimmed by 2 bases and J by 0 bases, 15 bases remained unmatched.

The rearrangement joins TRBV2 to TRBJ2-5; TRBD2 aligns across 9 bases. V lost 6 bases to trimming and J lost 4 bases; unmatched junction nucleotides: 9. Per the germline V gene, CDR1 is SNHLY and CDR2 is FYNNEI. There are 15 residues in the CDR3. The CDR3 nucleotides are TGTGCCAGCAGGGGTGGGCTAGCGGGACGAGAGACCCAGTACTTC. It yields the protein CASRGGLAGRETQYF.

Here the CDR3 DNA reads TGTGCTAGTGGTTTTTCCCTGCGACAGCCCCAGCATTTT. Encoded protein: CASGFSLRQPQHF. The chain joins TRBV12-5 to TRBJ1-5; D gene uncertain. The germline V gene encodes CDR1 LGHNT and CDR2 FRNRAP. The CDR3 runs 13 residues. V was trimmed by 3 bases and J by 7 bases, leaving 10 bases between them.

The V gene is TRBV2, the J gene TRBJ1-6; D might be TRBD1 (5 bases). The CDR3 loop spans 13 amino acids. V was clipped by 8 bases and J by 8 bases, with 13 bases between them. CDR1 and CDR2 (germline): SNHLY, FYNNEI. CDR3 sequence reads: CASQGPWHSPLHF. The CDR3 coding sequence is TGTGCCAGCCAGGGTCCCTGGCATTCACCCCTCCACTTT.